This T cell receptor beta chain was profiled in a study of T cell clones after liver transplantation. V gave up 6 bases and J gave up 4 bases, with 19 bases separating them. The CDR3 is made up of 15 amino acids. CDR1 is SQVTM and CDR2 is ANQGSEA in the germline V gene. In regard to this clone: Its target is not known.

The method was immunoSEQ multiplex PCR; TCRdb's version includes in-frame clones alone and lacks a portion of them. Of about 45,000 clones listed, about 86% are singletons. Study findings and constraints: Post-transplant, graft-donor-reactive CD4 TCRbeta sequences in blood dropped significantly in 5 of 8 subjects.

This sequence originates from a human patient who received a liver transplant. Some T cells may be transferred from the graft donor. J is TRBJ2-1 and V is TRBV29-1, with D tentatively TRBD1 (6 bases). Material: CD4+ T cells from blood, obtained 24 months after liver transplant. In nucleotides, the CDR3 is TGCAGCGTGGCCCTAGGGGGAATGGGTTACAATGAGCAGTTCTTC. This translates into CSVALGGMGYNEQFF.